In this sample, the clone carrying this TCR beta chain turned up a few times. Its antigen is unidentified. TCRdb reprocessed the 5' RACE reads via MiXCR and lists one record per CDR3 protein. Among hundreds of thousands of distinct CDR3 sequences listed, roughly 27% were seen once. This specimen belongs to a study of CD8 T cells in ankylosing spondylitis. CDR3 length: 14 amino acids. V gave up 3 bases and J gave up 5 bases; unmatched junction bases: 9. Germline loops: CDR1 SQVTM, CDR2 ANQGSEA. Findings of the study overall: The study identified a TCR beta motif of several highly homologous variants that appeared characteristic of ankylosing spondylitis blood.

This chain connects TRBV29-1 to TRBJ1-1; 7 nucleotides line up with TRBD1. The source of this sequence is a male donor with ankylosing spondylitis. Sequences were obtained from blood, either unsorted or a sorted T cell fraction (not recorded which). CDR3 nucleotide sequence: TGCAGCGTTGAGGGCCCCCAGGGGGGGACTGAAGCTTTCTTT. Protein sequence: CSVEGPQGGTEAFF.